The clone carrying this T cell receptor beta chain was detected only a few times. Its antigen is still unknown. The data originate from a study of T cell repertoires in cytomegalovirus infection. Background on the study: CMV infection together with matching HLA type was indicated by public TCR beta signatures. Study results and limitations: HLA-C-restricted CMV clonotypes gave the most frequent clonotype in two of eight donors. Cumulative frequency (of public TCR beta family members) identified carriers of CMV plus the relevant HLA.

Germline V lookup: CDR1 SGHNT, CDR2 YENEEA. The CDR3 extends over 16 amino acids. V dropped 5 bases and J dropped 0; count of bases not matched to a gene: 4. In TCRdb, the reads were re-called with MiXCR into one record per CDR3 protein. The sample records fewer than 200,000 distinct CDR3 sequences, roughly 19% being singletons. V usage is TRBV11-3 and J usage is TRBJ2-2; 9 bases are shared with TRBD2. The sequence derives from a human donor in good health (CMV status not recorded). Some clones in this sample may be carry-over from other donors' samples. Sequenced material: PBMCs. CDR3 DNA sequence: TGTGCCAGCAGCCAGGGACTAGCTTCGAACACCGGGGAGCTGTTTTTT. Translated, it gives CASSQGLASNTGELFF.